This is a list of T cell receptor beta chains from one sample in a study of blood T cell repertoires in COVID-19. The repertoire was sequenced with immunoSEQ multiplex PCR; TCRdb's copy has only in-frame clones and lacks some. The data show about 80,000 clones, 82% seen once. Specimen: peripheral blood. These receptors were taken from an elderly man with acute or convalescent COVID-19. Each CDR3 is given without its conserved first and last residue. A row's size may be missing; if present it is once, few, many or a size class.

clone_size: NA
j_call: TRBJ1-6
v_call: TRBV6-5
cdr3_aa: ASSYAGRFNSPLH

clone_size: NA
j_call: TRBJ1-5
v_call: TRBV27
cdr3_aa: ASSPLGQGHQPQH

clone_size: NA
j_call: TRBJ1-1
v_call: TRBV5-6
cdr3_aa: ASSEEGWVNTEAF

clone_size: NA
j_call: TRBJ1-2
v_call: TRBV4-1
cdr3_aa: ASSQDRRYGYT

clone_size: NA
j_call: TRBJ1-5
v_call: TRBV4-1
cdr3_aa: ASSQDRGRVQPQH

clone_size: NA
j_call: TRBJ1-2
v_call: TRBV27
cdr3_aa: ASRRQGWDNYGYT

clone_size: once
j_call: TRBJ2-1
v_call: TRBV7-9
cdr3_aa: ASSPRQGWYNEQF

clone_size: NA
j_call: TRBJ1-5
v_call: TRBV19
cdr3_aa: ASSDDRGRSGNQPQH

clone_size: few
j_call: TRBJ1-6
v_call: TRBV3-1/TRBV3-2
cdr3_aa: ASSQRTGTVGSPLH

clone_size: NA
j_call: TRBJ2-1
v_call: TRBV5-4
cdr3_aa: ASRGGQGEWGEQF

clone_size: NA
j_call: TRBJ1-4
v_call: TRBV19
cdr3_aa: ASSIARQGARSNEKLF

clone_size: NA
j_call: TRBJ2-5
v_call: TRBV5-6
cdr3_aa: ASSLEAGETQY

clone_size: NA
j_call: TRBJ1-1
v_call: TRBV6-1
cdr3_aa: ASSEVSGTVRVTEAF

clone_size: NA
j_call: TRBJ1-2
v_call: TRBV6-1
cdr3_aa: ASSESEGWGYT

clone_size: NA
j_call: TRBJ2-5
v_call: TRBV5-1
cdr3_aa: ASSLSGHMAQETQY

clone_size: NA
j_call: TRBJ2-7
v_call: TRBV28
cdr3_aa: ASRSSSGGSHYEQY

clone_size: NA
j_call: TRBJ2-1
v_call: TRBV5-1
cdr3_aa: ASRQRPSWNEQF